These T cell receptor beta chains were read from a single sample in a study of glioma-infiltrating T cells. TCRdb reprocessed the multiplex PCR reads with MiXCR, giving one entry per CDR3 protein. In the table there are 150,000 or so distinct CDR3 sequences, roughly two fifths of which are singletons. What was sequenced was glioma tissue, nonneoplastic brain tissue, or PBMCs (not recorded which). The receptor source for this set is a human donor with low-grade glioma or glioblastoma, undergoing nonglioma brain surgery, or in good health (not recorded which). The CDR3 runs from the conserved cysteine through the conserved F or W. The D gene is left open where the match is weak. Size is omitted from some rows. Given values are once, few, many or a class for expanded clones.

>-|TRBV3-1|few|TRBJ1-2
TGTGCCAGCAGCAGCCGGGACCACTGGGGTACTGGCTACACCTTC
CASSSRDHWGTGYTF
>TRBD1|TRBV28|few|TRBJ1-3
TGTGCCAGCAGTCCGCGACAGGGAGGTATTACGAGCACCATATATTTT
CASSPRQGGITSTIYF
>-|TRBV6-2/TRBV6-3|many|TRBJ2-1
TGTGCCAGCAGTTACATAGGGATTCACAATGAGCAGTTCTTC
CASSYIGIHNEQFF
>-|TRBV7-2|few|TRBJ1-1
TGTGCCAGCAGCTTTCAAGGTGGGACTGAAGCTTTCTTT
CASSFQGGTEAFF
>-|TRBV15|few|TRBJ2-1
TGTGCCACCAGCAGAATACGGGGCGGAGAGCAGTTCTTC
CATSRIRGGEQFF
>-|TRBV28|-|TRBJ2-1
TGTGCCAGCAGTCTACGTCCTAGTTGGAGTGAGCAGTTCTTC
CASSLRPSWSEQFF
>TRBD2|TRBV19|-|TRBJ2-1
TGTGCCAGTAGTATAGGGACGGGGGGGTGGTCGCGCGAGCAGTTCTTC
CASSIGTGGWSREQFF
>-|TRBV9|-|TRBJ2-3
TGTGCCAGCAGCGTAGCTGTCCGGGCAGATACGCAGTATTTT
CASSVAVRADTQYF
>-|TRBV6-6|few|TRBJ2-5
TGTGCCAGCAGTTACTCCCCGGTGGTGGGCCAAGAGACCCAGTACTTC
CASSYSPVVGQETQYF
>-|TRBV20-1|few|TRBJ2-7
TGCAGTGCTAGAGGGACTCTAGGGGAGCAGTACTTC
CSARGTLGEQYF
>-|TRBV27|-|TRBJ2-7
TGTGCCAGCAGTCTCAGGGTGGGGAAGACCTACGGGCAGTACTTC
CASSLRVGKTYGQYF
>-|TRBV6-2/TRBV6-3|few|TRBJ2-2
TGTGCCAGCACCAGGCCCAGTCACACCGGGGAGCTGTTTTTT
CASTRPSHTGELFF
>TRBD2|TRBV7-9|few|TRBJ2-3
TGTGCCAGCAGCTTAGAGGGGACTAGCGCGCAAGATACGCAGTATTTT
CASSLEGTSAQDTQYF
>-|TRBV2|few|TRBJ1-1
TGTGCCAGCAGGGGGGGACGGGTGAACACTGAAGCTTTCTTT
CASRGGRVNTEAFF
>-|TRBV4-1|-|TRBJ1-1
TGCGCCAGCAGCCAAGATTGGGGGGGGGACATGAACACTGAAGCTTTCTTT
CASSQDWGGDMNTEAFF
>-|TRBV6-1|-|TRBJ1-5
TGTGCCAGCAGGACGACGGGAAATCAGCCCCAGCATTTT
CASRTTGNQPQHF
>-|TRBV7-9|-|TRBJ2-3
TGTGCCAGCCGGCCCGGTAGCACAGATACGCAGTATTTT
CASRPGSTDTQYF
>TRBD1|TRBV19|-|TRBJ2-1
TGTGCCAGTAGTATCGGACAGGGGGCAGTCAATGAGCAGTTCTTC
CASSIGQGAVNEQFF
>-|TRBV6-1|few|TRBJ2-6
TGTGCCAGCAGAAGAGGATCTGGGGCCAACGTCCTGACTTTC
CASRRGSGANVLTF
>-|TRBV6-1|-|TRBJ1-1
TGTGCCAGCAGTGTTTGGGGTACTGAAGCTTTCTTT
CASSVWGTEAFF
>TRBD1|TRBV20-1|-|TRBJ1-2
TGCAGTGCTACGAACAGGGGGCTCGGCTACACCTTC
CSATNRGLGYTF
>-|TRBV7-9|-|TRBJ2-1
TGTGCCAGCAGCTTTACCCAGACCAATGAGCAGTTCTTC
CASSFTQTNEQFF
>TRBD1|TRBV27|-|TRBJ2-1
TGTGCCAGCAGCTTGGACAGGGTAAATGAGCAGTTCTTC
CASSLDRVNEQFF
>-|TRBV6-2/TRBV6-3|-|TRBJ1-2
TGTGCCAGCAGCCCCGACGCCTTGCGTGGCTACACCTTC
CASSPDALRGYTF
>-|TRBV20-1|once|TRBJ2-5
TGCAGTGCTAGAGGATCGGCCAGTCAAAACCAAGAGACCCAGTACTTC
CSARGSASQNQETQYF
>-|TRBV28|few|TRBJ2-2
TGTGCCAGCAGTTTATCTCTGGGTAACACCGGGGAGCTGTTTTTT
CASSLSLGNTGELFF
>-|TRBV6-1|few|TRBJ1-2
TGTGCCAGCAGGAAAGGGGCCCCCTATGGCTACACCTTC
CASRKGAPYGYTF
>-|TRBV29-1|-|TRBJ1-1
TGCAGTGTAAACTGGTCCACTGAAGCTTTCTTT
CSVNWSTEAFF
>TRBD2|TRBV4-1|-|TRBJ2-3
TGCGCCAGCAGCCTCGGGACTATAGATACGCAGTATTTT
CASSLGTIDTQYF
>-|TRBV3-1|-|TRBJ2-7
TGTGCCAGCAGCCAAGTCGGGACGGGGTCCTACGAGCAGTACTTC
CASSQVGTGSYEQYF
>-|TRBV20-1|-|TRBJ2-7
TGCAGTGCTCGACATCTTTCCTACGAGCAGTACTTC
CSARHLSYEQYF
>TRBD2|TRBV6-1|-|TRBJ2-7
TGTGCCAGCAGTTCAGGACTAGCTGGGGACTACCAGTACTTC
CASSSGLAGDYQYF
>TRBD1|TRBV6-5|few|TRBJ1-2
TGTGCCAGCAGTTATTCCCGGACAGGGAACTATGGCTACACCTTC
CASSYSRTGNYGYTF
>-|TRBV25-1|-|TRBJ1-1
TGTGCCAGCCGGAGACGGAACACTGAAGCTTTCTTT
CASRRRNTEAFF
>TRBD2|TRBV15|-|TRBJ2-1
TGTGCCACCAGCAGATATAGCGGGGGGCGCAGTGAGCAGTTCTTC
CATSRYSGGRSEQFF
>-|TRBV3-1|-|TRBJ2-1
TGTGCCAGCAGCCGGGGACTCACGAATGAGCAGTTCTTC
CASSRGLTNEQFF
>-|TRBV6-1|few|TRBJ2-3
TGTGCCAGCAGTGGGAGCGTGGGCACAGATACGCAGTATTTT
CASSGSVGTDTQYF
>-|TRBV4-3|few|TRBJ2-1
TGCGCCAGCAGCCAATCGGGCCGGAATGAGCAGTTCTTC
CASSQSGRNEQFF
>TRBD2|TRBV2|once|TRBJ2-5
TGTGCCAGCAGTGACCCGGGACTAGCGGGGAATTGGGAGACCCAGTACTTC
CASSDPGLAGNWETQYF
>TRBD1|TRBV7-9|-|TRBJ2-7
TGTGACAGCAGCTACCGGGACAGGGTGAGCGAGCAGTACTTC
CDSSYRDRVSEQYF